This is a list of T cell receptor beta chains from one sample in a study of response to subunit inactivated influenza vaccine. One entry per CDR3 protein, called by TCRdb with MiXCR from the RT-PCR reads. The data hold hundreds of thousands of distinct CDR3 sequences, with about a fifth observed a single time. The sample in question was PBMCs from blood, obtained 5 to 6 days after vaccination. The source is a man aged 50 or older who received an inactivated influenza vaccine. The CDR3 runs from the conserved cysteine through the conserved F or W. A D gene is named only where the DNA matches it firmly. Clone sizes are given selectively: once, few, many, or a class where the clone is expanded.

v_gene: TRBV6-5; abundance: few; d_gene: .; j_gene: TRBJ2-1; len: 10; CDR3nt: TGTGCCACCGGGGAGTCTGAGCAGTTCTTC; CDR3aa: CATGESEQFF
v_gene: TRBV20-1; abundance: .; d_gene: TRBD1; j_gene: TRBJ2-7; len: 15; CDR3nt: TGCAGTGCTTTCGTGATGGGACAGGGGGCTAACGAGCAGTACTTC; CDR3aa: CSAFVMGQGANEQYF
v_gene: TRBV29-1; abundance: few; d_gene: TRBD2; j_gene: TRBJ2-1; len: 19; CDR3nt: TGCAGCGTTGGAGGATCAGGTAGCGGGGTTTTCCTCTCCTACAATGAGCAGTTCTTC; CDR3aa: CSVGGSGSGVFLSYNEQFF
v_gene: TRBV12-3/TRBV12-4; abundance: few; d_gene: .; j_gene: TRBJ2-3; len: 15; CDR3nt: TGTGCCAGCACCTTTTTCGGGACTCTTCGTGATACGCAGTATTTT; CDR3aa: CASTFFGTLRDTQYF
v_gene: TRBV4-2; abundance: .; d_gene: TRBD2; j_gene: TRBJ2-3; len: 19; CDR3nt: TGTGCCAGCAGCCAAGATCTCTCCCTAGCGGGGGATAGCACAGATACGCAGTATTTT; CDR3aa: CASSQDLSLAGDSTDTQYF
v_gene: TRBV10-3; abundance: few; d_gene: .; j_gene: TRBJ2-1; len: 15; CDR3nt: TGTGCCATCAGTGAAGTGGGGAGCTCCTACAATGAGCAGTTCTTC; CDR3aa: CAISEVGSSYNEQFF
v_gene: TRBV11-1; abundance: .; d_gene: .; j_gene: TRBJ2-3; len: 15; CDR3nt: TGTGCCAGCAGCTTGGGGGCCTTCAGCACAGATACGCAGTATTTT; CDR3aa: CASSLGAFSTDTQYF
v_gene: TRBV12-3/TRBV12-4; abundance: few; d_gene: .; j_gene: TRBJ2-1; len: 15; CDR3nt: TGTGCCAGCAGCACAGACGCTGCTAAGGCCAATGAGCAGTTCTTC; CDR3aa: CASSTDAAKANEQFF
v_gene: TRBV7-9; abundance: once; d_gene: .; j_gene: TRBJ2-5; len: 15; CDR3nt: TGTGCCAGCAGCTTAGGAGACAGTCCGGTAGAGACCCAGTACTTC; CDR3aa: CASSLGDSPVETQYF
v_gene: TRBV5-1; abundance: many; d_gene: .; j_gene: TRBJ2-1; len: 12; CDR3nt: TGCGCCAGCAGCGCTAGCCGGGAAAAGCAGTTCTTC; CDR3aa: CASSASREKQFF
v_gene: TRBV20-1; abundance: .; d_gene: .; j_gene: TRBJ2-7; len: 11; CDR3nt: TGCAGTGCTAGAGATCCGAGGAGGCAGTACTTC; CDR3aa: CSARDPRRQYF
v_gene: TRBV12-3/TRBV12-4; abundance: .; d_gene: .; j_gene: TRBJ1-6; len: 13; CDR3nt: TGTGCCAGCAGTTTAACAGGGTCGACACCCCTCCACTTT; CDR3aa: CASSLTGSTPLHF
v_gene: TRBV7-2; abundance: many; d_gene: .; j_gene: TRBJ1-1; len: 13; CDR3nt: TGTGCCAGCAGCTCCGACATGAACACTGAAGCTTTCTTT; CDR3aa: CASSSDMNTEAFF
v_gene: TRBV20-1; abundance: few; d_gene: .; j_gene: TRBJ2-7; len: 12; CDR3nt: TGCAGTGCTATCCCCAGGAACTACGAGCAGTACTTC; CDR3aa: CSAIPRNYEQYF
v_gene: TRBV20-1; abundance: .; d_gene: TRBD1; j_gene: TRBJ2-7; len: 14; CDR3nt: TGCAGTCCGACCTCCTCGGACAGGGGCTACGAGCAGTACTTC; CDR3aa: CSPTSSDRGYEQYF
v_gene: TRBV11-2; abundance: .; d_gene: TRBD2; j_gene: TRBJ2-2; len: 14; CDR3nt: TGTGCCAGCAGCTTGCGGGGGAGGACCGGGGAGCTGTTTTTT; CDR3aa: CASSLRGRTGELFF
v_gene: TRBV27; abundance: .; d_gene: .; j_gene: TRBJ2-5; len: 13; CDR3nt: TGTGCCAGCGAGGCCAGGTACCAAGAGACCCAGTACTTC; CDR3aa: CASEARYQETQYF